Listed below are T cell receptor beta chains from one sample, sequenced in a study of beta chain features in type 1 diabetes. Profiled with immunoSEQ multiplex PCR; TCRdb holds only in-frame clones, not every one. The sample consists of 400,000 to 550,000 clones, 10% to 12% of them appearing once. Sequencing input: naive CD4+ T cells from blood. The receptors originated from a woman aged 18-29 years in good health. Each CDR3 is given with its conserved first and last residue.

j_gene	v_gene	CDR3aa
TRBJ2-3	TRBV5-4	CASSTGGWSDTQYF
TRBJ2-7	TRBV4-2	CASSQDPGGEYEQYF
TRBJ2-7	TRBV5-4	CASSLLGSYEQYF
TRBJ2-1	TRBV5-4	CASSFEGGPVNEQFF
TRBJ2-1	TRBV6-1	CASRRGQPYNEQFF
TRBJ2-7	TRBV10-3	CAISPGTGEGYFRVKEQYF
TRBJ2-1	TRBV7-9	CASSSRAGGGNNEQFF
TRBJ2-7	TRBV11-2	CASSILRGTKAYEQYF
TRBJ2-5	TRBV9	CASSLVPGQKPQYF
TRBJ1-1	TRBV7-9	CASSLRQGGTEAFF
TRBJ2-5	TRBV7-9	CASSSPIQETQYF
TRBJ2-2	TRBV9	CASSVSGSVNTGELFF
TRBJ2-2	TRBV30	CAWSVIFLAGLTGELFF
TRBJ2-4	TRBV14	CASSLRLAGENIQYF
TRBJ1-4	TRBV10-3	CATRQGAEKLFF
TRBJ2-5	TRBV7-8	CASSLDRALKETQYF
TRBJ2-2	TRBV15	CATSGWGPNTGELFF
TRBJ2-1	TRBV18	CASSPGTVYNEQFF
TRBJ2-3	TRBV2	CASSERGPLGDTQYF
TRBJ2-2	TRBV27	CASSLFETGLAGELFF
TRBJ2-7	TRBV30	CAWREMSREQYF
TRBJ2-1	TRBV6-4	CASSPSGRAWRNEQFF
TRBJ2-5	TRBV18	CASSPVELQETQYF
TRBJ2-3	TRBV4-2	CASSQEAGYPTDTQYF
TRBJ1-1	TRBV7-9	CASSSFGAGEEAFF
TRBJ1-6	TRBV4-3	CASSPKGERNNSPLHF
TRBJ2-2	TRBV6-6	CASRATQNTGELFF
TRBJ2-7	TRBV7-2	CASSLYGDLLDEQYF
TRBJ2-5	TRBV7-2	CASSLGGRETQYF
TRBJ2-3	TRBV4-3	CASSGAGDTDTQYF
TRBJ2-6	TRBV30	CAWCVPTYRGRGANVLTF
TRBJ2-4	TRBV7-9	CASSANTGYIQYF